One and the same sample provided the 32 T cell receptor beta chains below, sequenced in a study of OX40 agonist ivuxolimab in advanced cancers. Library method: the immunoSEQ multiplex PCR assay. Sourced from immuneACCESS, this table was stored by TCRdb with only in-frame sequences that have V and J called. A share of the clones is absent; for the studies checked, an unresolved V gene accounts for under half, and the remainder has no known explanation. This sample holds about 58,000 clones; 82% were observed only once. Roughly 1.5% of the sample belongs to the ten largest clones. Material: CD4+ or CD8+ T cells sorted from blood, obtained in a trial of the OX40 agonist ivuxolimab. The receptor set was obtained from an adult with an advanced solid tumor such as melanoma, head and neck, liver or kidney cancer.

The V gene is TRBV9, the J gene TRBJ2-5, with TRBD1 matching over 7 bases. Germline values: CDR1 SGDLS, CDR2 YYNGEE. This CDR3 spans 13 amino acids. The ends lost 2 bases at V and 2 bases at J; junction bases unmatched: 0. As DNA, the CDR3 is TGTGCCAGCAGCGTCAGGGGGCAAGAGACCCAGTACTTC. As protein: CASSVRGQETQYF.

This clone came up once. One junction end disagrees with the germline gene, perhaps due to a read error. The V and J genes are TRBV4-2 and TRBJ1-2, with D tentatively TRBD1 (5 bases). This CDR3 spans 13 amino acids. The germline V gene has CDR1 LGHNA and CDR2 YNFKEQ. The CDR3 bases are TGTGCCAGCAGCCGAATGGGGAGGGAGGGGTTCGCCTTC. It is translated as CASSRMGREGFAF.

V is TRBV11-3 and J is TRBJ2-1; the D gene could be TRBD1 or TRBD2 (5 bases each). The V gene lost 4 bases and the J gene lost 7 bases, with 11 bases spanning the gap. The CDR3 consists of 13 residues. Germline V gives CDR1 SGHNT, CDR2 YENEEA. CDR3 sequence reads: CASSSWWGNEQFF. CDR3 bases: TGTGCCAGCAGCTCTTGGTGGGGGAATGAGCAGTTCTTC.

The chain recombines TRBV30 with TRBJ1-6; D is ambiguous. The CDR3 is 16 residues long. The V end was cut by 0 bases, the J end by 6 bases, with 15 bases between. Germline V gene data show CDR1 as GTSNPN and CDR2 as SVGIG (reference sequence). CDR3 in amino acids: CAWSVPLNGGNSPLHF. The CDR3 coding sequence is TGTGCCTGGAGTGTCCCCCTTAACGGCGGTAATTCACCCCTCCACTTT.

Comment on this clone: At one end, the junction sequence differs from germline, possibly due to a read error. The same CDR3 arises from other DNA sequences in this sample as well. The chain combines TRBV7-9 with TRBJ2-7; 12 nucleotides match TRBD1. CDR1 SEHNR and CDR2 FQNEAQ come from the germline V gene (reference sequence). This CDR3 is built from 15 residues. This chain's CDR3 is CASKEAGTGGGEQYF. The CDR3 DNA reads as TGCGCCAGCAAGGAGGCCGGGACAGGGGGCGGCGAGCAGTACTTC.

The chain recombines TRBV19 with TRBJ1-5; TRBD1 is a possible D gene (6 bases). CDR1 is LNHDA, CDR2 SQIVND, per germline (reference sequence). This CDR3 has 15 residues. The germline V and J ends were trimmed by 3 bases and 0 bases, with 9 bases remaining between them. CDR3 sequence (DNA): TGTGCCAGTAGTATCAACAGGGATAGCAATCAGCCCCAGCATTTT. Protein sequence: CASSINRDSNQPQHF. Using reference TRBV19 and TRBJ1-5 for the parts outside the CDR3, the full variable domain is DGGITQSPKYLFRKEGQNVTLSCEQNLNHDAMYWYRQDPGQGLRLIYYSQIVNDFQKGDIAEGYSVSREKKESFPLTVTSAQKNPTAFYLCASSINRDSNQPQHFGDGTRLSIL.

This chain joins TRBV4-3 and TRBJ1-6; D unresolved. V was pared by 0 bases and J by 13 bases, with 16 bases between. The CDR3 is 15 residues long. Per the germline V gene, CDR1 is LGHNA and CDR2 is YSLEER. The CDR3, as DNA: TGCGCCAGCAGCCAAGATAAAGGATCAGAATGGCCCCTCCACTTT. This translates into CASSQDKGSEWPLHF.

The chain recombines TRBV5-1 with TRBJ1-2; 12 bases align to TRBD1. The CDR3 extends over 15 amino acids. Germline V CDR1 and CDR2: SGHRS, YFSETQ. Trimming cost V 0 bases and J 8 bases; bases outside gene matches: 5. CDR3 region: CASSLGGTGGFGYTF. For the CDR3, the DNA is TGCGCCAGCAGCTTGGGAGGGACAGGGGGCTTCGGCTACACCTTC.

V gene TRBV30 combines with J gene TRBJ2-3; TRBD1 aligns across 9 bases. Germline values: CDR1 GTSNPN, CDR2 SVGIG (reference sequence). The junction had 4 bases not matched to a gene; V was cut back by 3 bases and J by 0 bases. The CDR3 covers 15 residues. CDR3 DNA: TGTGCCTGGAGCACCGGGACAGGGAGCACAGATACGCAGTATTTT. Protein sequence: CAWSTGTGSTDTQYF.

The chain is built from TRBV28 and TRBJ2-6; 7 bases align to TRBD1. The CDR3 sequence is 15 residues long. V lost 8 bases and J lost 0; bases outside the gene matches: 4. Germline V lookup: CDR1 MDHEN, CDR2 SYDVKM. The CDR3 loop reads CASGTVSSGANVLTF. Written as DNA, the CDR3 is TGTGCCAGCGGGACAGTGAGCTCTGGGGCCAACGTCCTGACTTTC. Full variable domain (remainder filled in from reference TRBV28 and TRBJ2-6): DVKVTQSSRYLVKRTGEKVFLECVQDMDHENMFWYRQDPGLGLRLIYFSYDVKMKEKGDIPEGYSVSREKKERFSLILESASTNQTSMYLCASGTVSSGANVLTFGAGSRLTVL.

The J gene is TRBJ1-6, the V gene TRBV12-5; no firm D call. V was clipped by 7 bases and J by 7 bases, with 17 bases between them. Germline CDR1 LGHNT, CDR2 FRNRAP. The CDR3 sequence is 15 residues long. CDR3 sequence: CASATLGTVNSPLHF. The CDR3 DNA follows: TGTGCTAGTGCGACCTTAGGTACAGTAAATTCACCCCTCCACTTT.

V gene TRBV27 combines with J gene TRBJ1-1; maybe TRBD1 (5 bases). Germline lookup yields CDR1 MNHEY and CDR2 SMNVEV (reference sequence). Trimming cost V 4 bases and J 2 bases, with 11 bases left between them. This CDR3 has 14 residues. CDR3 amino acids: CASSSWGQNTEAFF. CDR3 bases: TGTGCCAGCAGTTCATGGGGCCAAAACACTGAAGCTTTCTTT.

The chain employs TRBV7-2 and TRBJ1-3; no definite D call. Germline CDR1 reads SGHTA; CDR2 reads FQGNSA. The CDR3 has 15 amino acids. V gave up 1 base and J gave up 0 bases, with 7 bases separating them. The CDR3: CASSLVTGSGNTIYF. CDR3 sequence (DNA): TGTGCCAGCAGCTTAGTGACCGGCTCTGGAAACACCATATATTTT.

Only one count was recorded for this clone. The chain employs TRBV9 and TRBJ1-1; D ambiguous. The V gene lost 4 bases and the J gene lost 2 bases, with 6 bases spanning the gap. Germline V lookup: CDR1 SGDLS, CDR2 YYNGEE. This CDR3 is 12 amino acids long. The CDR3 DNA sequence: TGTGCCAGCAGCCAACACAACACTGAAGCTTTCTTT. This gives the protein CASSQHNTEAFF.

This chain links TRBV9 with TRBJ1-6; tentatively, D is TRBD1 (6 bases). Per germline, CDR1 SGDLS and CDR2 YYNGEE. The CDR3 extends over 16 amino acids. The germline V and J ends were trimmed by 3 bases and 6 bases, with 16 bases remaining between them. CDR3 DNA: TGTGCCAGCAGCGCGCTATTAGGGGGATTTAATTCACCCCTCCACTTT. Translated: CASSALLGGFNSPLHF.

The gene calls are TRBV30 and TRBJ1-3, with no clear D. CDR3 length: 13 residues. V was trimmed by 5 bases and J by 1 base, leaving 9 bases between them. CDR1 is GTSNPN and CDR2 is SVGIG in the germline V gene (reference sequence). The CDR3 region has the DNA TGTGCCTGGGGAGGGAGGTCTGGAAACACCATATATTTT. Translating it yields CAWGGRSGNTIYF. The full variable domain, rest sourced from reference TRBV30 and TRBJ1-3, is SQTIHQWPATLVQPVGSPLSLECTVEGTSNPNLYWYRQAAGRGLQLLFYSVGIGQISSEVPQNLSASRPQDRQFILSSKKLLLSDSGFYLCAWGGRSGNTIYFGEGSWLTVV.

The CDR3 loop reads CASSQDSGPDRDTQYF. The DNA of the CDR3 is TGCGCCAGCAGCCAAGATTCGGGGCCCGACAGAGATACGCAGTATTTT. The gene calls are TRBV4-3 and TRBJ2-3; D could derive from TRBD1 or TRBD2 (5 bases each). Trimming stripped 0 bases from V and 5 bases from J, with 15 bases between. This CDR3 region has 16 residues. Germline V gene lookup returns CDR1 LGHNA and CDR2 YSLEER.

V and J are TRBV27 and TRBJ2-3; D gene uncertain. This CDR3 is 16 amino acids long. Germline V lookup: CDR1 MNHEY, CDR2 SMNVEV (reference sequence). The V gene lost 6 bases and the J gene lost 2 bases, with 18 bases spanning the gap. CDR3 DNA: TGTGCCAGCAGGGCTTTACTATCGGCCTTCACAGATACGCAGTATTTT. Translated, it gives CASRALLSAFTDTQYF.

The gene calls are TRBV4-2 and TRBJ2-1; D is possibly TRBD2 (7 bases). V shed 3 bases and J shed 5 bases, with 20 bases lying between them. The CDR3 covers 17 residues. The germline V gene has CDR1 LGHNA and CDR2 YNFKEQ. CDR3 nucleotides: TGTGCCAGCAGCCAGGTGCAGGGGATGGGGGGGCACAATGAGCAGTTCTTC. It encodes CASSQVQGMGGHNEQFF.

The rearrangement uses TRBV6-6 and TRBJ1-5; tentatively, D is TRBD1 (5 bases). With 6 bases removed from V and 0 bases from J, the gap between germline ends came to 15 bases. This CDR3 has 16 residues. Germline V gene lookup returns CDR1 MNHNY and CDR2 SVGAGI (reference sequence). The CDR3 nucleotides are TGTGCCAGCAGCGCCCCTACAGGTCTTAGCAATCAGCCCCAGCATTTT. It yields the protein CASSAPTGLSNQPQHF.

This chain connects TRBV29-1 to TRBJ2-1, with 9 bases identical to TRBD2. Losses at the gene ends were 7 bases for V and 1 base for J; bases not matched to a gene: 2. This CDR3 spans 13 amino acids. The V gene's germline CDR1 is SQVTM and CDR2 ANQGSEA. The CDR3 nucleotides are TGCAGCGCCCTAGCGGGATCCTACAATGAGCAGTTCTTC. Residues: CSALAGSYNEQFF.

The V call is TRBV10-3, the J call TRBJ2-1, with 8 bases identical to TRBD1. This CDR3 has 16 residues. In germline, CDR1 is ENHRY, CDR2 SYGVKD. V trimming: 4 bases; J trimming: 8 bases; junction bases outside the gene matches: 13. The CDR3 DNA is TGTGCCATCAGTGTCCTCCTAGGGACAGGATGGGATGAGCAGTTCTTC. This sequence encodes CAISVLLGTGWDEQFF.

The chain recombines TRBV4-3 with TRBJ2-7; 9 positions agree with TRBD1. The CDR3 runs to 15 residues. The V and J ends lost 1 base and 4 bases, in that order; junction bases with no gene match: 5. Germline CDR1 and CDR2: LGHNA and YSLEER. Here the CDR3 reads CASSQVGTGRYEQYF. In nucleotides, the CDR3 is TGCGCCAGCAGCCAAGTAGGGACAGGGCGATACGAGCAGTACTTC.

The chain recombines TRBV11-2 with TRBJ2-3; no clear D gene. The germline V and J ends were trimmed by 1 base and 5 bases, with 16 bases remaining between them. CDR1 is SGHAT and CDR2 is FQNNGV in the germline V gene. The CDR3 covers 16 residues. This CDR3 reads CASSLGIAPERDTQYF. The CDR3 DNA is TGTGCCAGCAGCTTAGGTATAGCACCCGAGCGAGATACGCAGTATTTT. Combining the CDR3 with reference TRBV11-2 and TRBJ2-3 gives the whole variable domain EAGVAQSPRYKIIEKRQSVAFWCNPISGHATLYWYQQILGQGPKLLIQFQNNGVVDDSQLPKDRFSAERLKGVDSTLKIQPAKLEDSAVYLCASSLGIAPERDTQYFGPGTRLTVL.

V is TRBV2 and J is TRBJ2-3; weak D call: TRBD2 (6 bases). The V gene's germline CDR1 is SNHLY and CDR2 FYNNEI. This CDR3 has 15 residues. V was shortened by 7 bases and J by 5 bases, with 19 bases between the two germline ends. The CDR3 loop reads CASTQTGGAGDTQYF. As DNA, the CDR3 is TGTGCCAGCACCCAAACTGGGGGAGCGGGAGATACGCAGTATTTT. Drawing the rest from reference TRBV2 and TRBJ2-3, the complete variable domain is EPEVTQTPSHQVTQMGQEVILRCVPISNHLYFYWYRQILGQKVEFLVSFYNNEISEKSEIFDDQFSVERPDGSNFTLKIRSTKLEDSAMYFCASTQTGGAGDTQYFGPGTRLTVL.

The chain recombines TRBV7-2 with TRBJ1-1; D gene ambiguous. CDR3 size: 15 residues. CDR1 is SGHTA and CDR2 is FQGNSA in the germline V gene. V lost 5 bases and J lost 8, with 21 bases in between. CDR3 DNA: TGTGCCAGCAGCCTAGGGTTACAGCCATTTGTAGAAGCTTTCTTT. This encodes CASSLGLQPFVEAFF. Based on the CDR3 plus reference TRBV7-2 and TRBJ1-1, the full variable domain is GAGVSQSPSNKVTEKGKDVELRCDPISGHTALYWYRQSLGQGLEFLIYFQGNSAPDKSGLPSDRFSAERTGGSVSTLTIQRTQQEDSAVYLCASSLGLQPFVEAFFGQGTRLTVV.

V is TRBV14 and J is TRBJ1-2; no clear D. Trimming cost V 4 bases and J 4 bases, with 13 bases left between them. CDR3 length equals 14 residues. In germline, CDR1 is SGHDN, CDR2 FVKESK. This chain's CDR3 is CASSRSGEGYGYTF. The CDR3 bases are TGTGCCAGCAGCCGCAGCGGGGAGGGCTATGGCTACACCTTC.

The chain links TRBV11-3 to TRBJ2-1; D tentatively reads TRBD1 or TRBD2 (5 bases each). The length of the CDR3 is 17 residues. V was pared by 0 bases and J by 3 bases, with 15 bases between. From germline, CDR1 is SGHNT and CDR2 YENEEA. The CDR3 sequence is CASSLDLIGANYNEQFF. Written as DNA, the CDR3 is TGTGCCAGCAGCTTAGATTTGATCGGGGCGAACTACAATGAGCAGTTCTTC.

The chain recombines TRBV4-2 with TRBJ2-7, with a weak D call TRBD1 (6 bases). Per germline, CDR1 LGHNA and CDR2 YNFKEQ. This CDR3 is 16 amino acids long. Trimming took 0 bases from V and 4 from J, leaving 16 bases between them. The CDR3, as DNA: TGTGCCAGCAGCCAAGATAGGGGGTCTGCTTCTTACGAGCAGTACTTC. Translating it yields CASSQDRGSASYEQYF.

The rearrangement joins TRBV5-1 to TRBJ2-3, with 7 bases fitting TRBD1. V lost 4 bases and J lost 2; bases outside the gene matches: 4. The V gene's germline CDR1 is SGHRS and CDR2 YFSETQ. This CDR3 spans 14 amino acids. For the CDR3, the DNA is TGCGCCAGCAGCATCGGACAGGACACAGATACGCAGTATTTT. It encodes CASSIGQDTDTQYF. The full variable domain, in which reference TRBV5-1 and TRBJ2-3 provide the parts outside the CDR3, is KAGVTQTPRYLIKTRGQQVTLSCSPISGHRSVSWYQQTPGQGLQFLFEYFSETQRNKGNFPGRFSGRQFSNSRSEMNVSTLELGDSALYLCASSIGQDTDTQYFGPGTRLTVL.

The chain joins TRBV18 to TRBJ2-3; no clear D. The CDR3 is 13 residues long. In germline, CDR1 is KGHSH, CDR2 LQKENI. V shed 2 bases and J shed 6 bases, with 9 bases lying between them. Here the CDR3 reads CASSPTQVDTQYF. Written as DNA, the CDR3 is TGTGCCAGCTCACCAACCCAGGTTGATACGCAGTATTTT.

This rearrangement joins TRBV6-6 to TRBJ2-7; no clear D. Germline lookup yields CDR1 MNHNY and CDR2 SVGAGI (reference sequence). Trimming left V 10 bases short and J 3 bases short, with 16 bases between. This CDR3 has 13 amino acids. In nucleotides, the CDR3 is TGTGCCACCCTAAACCCTCCGGACTACGAGCAGTACTTC. This sequence encodes CATLNPPDYEQYF.